This T cell receptor beta chain originates from a study of T cell responses to AZD1222 COVID-19 vaccine. Study findings and constraints: Unmutated variant regions are reportedly the target of nearly half of TCRs that are spike-specific. Researchers took repertoire samples only after the peak T cell response had come. CD4 TCRs associated with vaccination spanned spike, dominating at 160-218 and 743-854.

As concerns this clone: The antigen is not known. Other nucleotide sequences in the sample specify the same CDR3.

V was cut by 1 base and J by 7 bases, with 7 bases left in between. The CDR3 is 12 amino acids. Germline V gives CDR1 SEHNR, CDR2 FQNEAQ (reference sequence). The assay was immunoSEQ multiplex PCR, and TCRdb's table has in-frame clones only and misses some. Here the sample spans 120,000 to 150,000 clones, roughly nine tenths being singletons. The source is an adult in good health. This rearrangement joins TRBV7-9 to TRBJ1-1, with TRBD1 as a possible D gene (6 bases). Specimen: peripheral blood, collected on day 0 of AZD1222 vaccination. The CDR3 loop is CASSLVGGEAFF. As DNA, the CDR3 is TGTGCCAGCAGCTTAGTAGGGGGTGAAGCTTTCTTT.